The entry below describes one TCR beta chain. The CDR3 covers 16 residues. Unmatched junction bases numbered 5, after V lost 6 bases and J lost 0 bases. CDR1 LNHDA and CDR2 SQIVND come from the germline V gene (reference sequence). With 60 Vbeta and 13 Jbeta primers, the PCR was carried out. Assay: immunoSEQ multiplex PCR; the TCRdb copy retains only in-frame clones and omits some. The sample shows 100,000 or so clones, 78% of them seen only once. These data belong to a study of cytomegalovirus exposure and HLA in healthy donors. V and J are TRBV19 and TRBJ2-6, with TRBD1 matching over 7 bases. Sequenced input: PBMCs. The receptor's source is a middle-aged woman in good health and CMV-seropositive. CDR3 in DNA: TGTGCCAGTAGAAGACAGGGCCTCTCTGGGGCCAACGTCCTGACTTTC. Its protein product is CASRRQGLSGANVLTF. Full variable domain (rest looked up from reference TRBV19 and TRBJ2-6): DGGITQSPKYLFRKEGQNVTLSCEQNLNHDAMYWYRQDPGQGLRLIYYSQIVNDFQKGDIAEGYSVSREKKESFPLTVTSAQKNPTAFYLCASRRQGLSGANVLTFGAGSRLTVL.